This TCR beta chain was sequenced in a study of blood T cells in healthy people across ages. Looked up from germline, CDR1 is MNHNS and CDR2 is SASEGT. Deletions cut 1 base from V and 1 base from J, with 8 bases between. CDR3 length: 14 residues. Primers used in a second PCR of roughly 6 to 12 cycles were a sample-barcoded 5' primer and a J-beta primer mix. TCRdb reprocessed the 5' RACE reads with MiXCR, giving one entry per CDR3 protein. The profile shows 1.5 million to 2 million distinct CDR3 sequences, approximately 28% of them singletons. This clonotype was recorded many times. The chain has TRBV6-1 and TRBJ2-7, with D unresolved. This receptor was identified in a woman aged 30 to 39 in good health. The sequenced sample consisted of blood. Written as DNA, the CDR3 is TGTGCCAGCAGTGAAGGGTACAGTTCCTACGAGCAGTACTTC. It is translated as CASSEGYSSYEQYF.